This is a list of T cell receptor beta chains from one sample in a study of shared clonotypes between healthy human individuals. Method: immunoSEQ multiplex PCR; TCRdb's copy keeps in-frame clones and lacks some. The sample shows roughly 500,000 clones, approximately 95% of them seen only once. The specimen sequenced was naive CD4+ T cells sorted from blood. The receptors stem from a woman aged 30 to 39 in good health. Each CDR3 is given with its conserved first and last residue. The order of the fields is clone size, J gene, D gene, V gene, CDR3 protein. The D gene is left open where the match is weak. A clone size is listed for some rows: how often the clone was seen (once, few, many), or a class if it is expanded.

clone size: -
J gene: TRBJ1-4
D gene: -
V gene: TRBV19
CDR3 protein: CATIESGRGEKLFF

clone size: -
J gene: TRBJ1-5
D gene: -
V gene: TRBV7-8
CDR3 protein: CASSSTGHGGPNQPQHF

clone size: -
J gene: TRBJ2-5
D gene: TRBD2
V gene: TRBV4-1
CDR3 protein: CASSQVRPGLAGQETQYF

clone size: -
J gene: TRBJ2-7
D gene: TRBD2
V gene: TRBV6-6
CDR3 protein: CASSPGTSASYEQYF

clone size: -
J gene: TRBJ2-5
D gene: -
V gene: TRBV4-1
CDR3 protein: CASSQAGRRKEETQYF

clone size: -
J gene: TRBJ1-1
D gene: -
V gene: TRBV5-6
CDR3 protein: CASSLVADTEAFF

clone size: -
J gene: TRBJ2-3
D gene: -
V gene: TRBV7-9
CDR3 protein: CASSSTGTSDTQYF

clone size: -
J gene: TRBJ1-2
D gene: -
V gene: TRBV16
CDR3 protein: CASSQSLTKPDGYTF

clone size: -
J gene: TRBJ2-7
D gene: TRBD1
V gene: TRBV18
CDR3 protein: CASSQGATYEQYF

clone size: -
J gene: TRBJ2-1
D gene: -
V gene: TRBV7-9
CDR3 protein: CASSLELGNLYNEQFF

clone size: -
J gene: TRBJ2-7
D gene: -
V gene: TRBV5-4
CDR3 protein: CASSLDPTKSSYEQYF

clone size: once
J gene: TRBJ2-1
D gene: -
V gene: TRBV28
CDR3 protein: CASSLNGPRGNEQFF

clone size: -
J gene: TRBJ2-2
D gene: -
V gene: TRBV5-1
CDR3 protein: CASSSTGYRRTGELFF

clone size: -
J gene: TRBJ2-7
D gene: TRBD2
V gene: TRBV6-4
CDR3 protein: CASSSLAGVGEQYF